The 18 T cell receptor beta chains reported below all come from one sample, sequenced in a study of long-term antiretroviral therapy in people with HIV. It was version v3.0 of the immunoSEQ assay that was run at survey level. Only in-frame clones appear in the TCRdb table, and some are missing; sequencing was by immunoSEQ multiplex PCR. The sample comprises 35,000 to 50,000 clones, about 89% of which are singletons, and 4.5% to 5.5% rests with the top ten. Sample: unsorted PBMCs, taken 0.1 years before starting antiretroviral therapy. The source is a woman in her fifties or sixties with HIV.

The chain is built from TRBV5-6 and TRBJ2-5; D is possibly TRBD1 (6 bases). From germline, CDR1 is SGHDT and CDR2 YYEEEE. V was shortened by 4 bases and J by 2 bases, with 15 bases between the two germline ends. CDR3 length: 15 residues. The CDR3 is CASSGGWTVQETQYF. The CDR3 DNA is TGTGCCAGCAGCGGGGGATGGACAGTTCAAGAGACCCAGTACTTC.

This sequence joins TRBV5-5 and TRBJ1-2; D might be TRBD1 (5 bases). This CDR3 spans 14 amino acids. The V end was cut by 3 bases, the J end by 5 bases, with 14 bases between. Germline V gene lookup returns CDR1 SGHKS and CDR2 YYEKEE (reference sequence). The CDR3 sequence is CASSSDGAGYGYTF. CDR3 DNA: TGTGCCAGCAGCTCGGACGGCGCAGGGTATGGCTACACCTTC.

The V call is TRBV5-1, the J call TRBJ2-2, with TRBD2 matching 11 bases. This CDR3 spans 14 amino acids. Germline CDR1 is SGHRS and CDR2 is YFSETQ. With 6 bases clipped from V and 4 bases from J, the junction kept 2 bases outside the gene matches. The CDR3 bases are TGCGCCAGCACAACTAGCGGGGGCACCGGGGAGCTGTTTTTT. Translation: CASTTSGGTGELFF.

This chain connects TRBV7-9 to TRBJ1-4; no clear D. V lost 8 bases and J 8 bases, leaving 9 bases between the germline ends. Germline V gene data show CDR1 as SEHNR and CDR2 as FQNEAQ (reference sequence). The CDR3 is 11 residues long. The CDR3 is CASRFAEKLFF. The CDR3 coding sequence is TGTGCCAGCCGTTTCGCAGAAAAACTGTTTTTT.

The chain joins TRBV5-1 to TRBJ1-6; no definite D call. Germline V CDR1 and CDR2: SGHRS, YFSETQ. This CDR3 has 17 residues. Trimming took 0 bases from V and 0 from J, leaving 10 bases between them. The CDR3 is CASSLGRSSSYNSPLHF. The CDR3 DNA is TGCGCCAGCAGCTTGGGCAGGAGCAGCTCCTATAATTCACCCCTCCACTTT.

The V call is TRBV15, the J call TRBJ1-2; the D is unclear. Trimming took 0 bases from V and 5 from J, leaving 7 bases between them. The CDR3 sequence is 13 residues long. Germline V lookup: CDR1 LNHNV, CDR2 YYDKDF (reference sequence). CDR3 in amino acids: CATSRDRLYGYTF. CDR3 bases: TGTGCCACCAGCAGAGATAGACTGTATGGCTACACCTTC. The whole variable domain, remainder taken from reference TRBV15 and TRBJ1-2, is DAMVIQNPRYQVTQFGKPVTLSCSQTLNHNVMYWYQQKSSQAPKLLFHYYDKDFNNEADTPDNFQSRRPNTSFCFLDIRSPGLGDTAMYLCATSRDRLYGYTFGSGTRLTVV.

This chain connects TRBV2 to TRBJ1-5, with no clear D. The length of the CDR3 is 13 residues. Trimming removed 5 bases at V and 11 bases at J, with 16 bases between. Germline V lookup: CDR1 SNHLY, CDR2 FYNNEI. CDR3 DNA sequence: TGTGCCAGCAGTCCGGACCCGTCTATGTCCCAGCATTTT. This sequence encodes CASSPDPSMSQHF. Supplemented by reference TRBV2 and TRBJ1-5, the full variable domain reads EPEVTQTPSHQVTQMGQEVILRCVPISNHLYFYWYRQILGQKVEFLVSFYNNEISEKSEIFDDQFSVERPDGSNFTLKIRSTKLEDSAMYFCASSPDPSMSQHFGDGTRLSIL.

The CDR3 region has the DNA TGTGCCAGCAGCTTAAAAAGGGGGATACCCCAAGAGACCCAGTACTTC. Translation gives CASSLKRGIPQETQYF. This chain links TRBV7-8 with TRBJ2-5, with D possibly matching TRBD1 (6 bases). Between the trimmed V and J ends, which lost 2 bases and 1 base, there was a span of 14 bases. The CDR3 is 16 amino acids. The germline V gene has CDR1 SGHVS and CDR2 FQNEAQ.

The V and J genes are TRBV4-3 and TRBJ2-2; 8 bases line up with TRBD2. With 2 bases clipped from V and 1 base from J, the junction kept 3 bases outside the gene matches. The CDR3 is 16 residues long. Germline values: CDR1 LGHNA, CDR2 YSLEER. The CDR3 DNA sequence: TGCGCCAGCAGCCAACCAGCGGGGGTGAACACCGGGGAGCTGTTTTTT. Amino acid sequence: CASSQPAGVNTGELFF.

CDR3 amino acids: CASQVNTEAFF. The CDR3 nucleotides read TGTGCCAGTCAGGTCAACACTGAAGCTTTCTTT. The V and J genes are TRBV11-2 and TRBJ1-1; D gene ambiguous. The CDR3 contains 11 residues. V was cut by 9 bases and J by 2 bases, with 7 bases left in between. CDR1 SGHAT and CDR2 FQNNGV come from the germline V gene.

The rearrangement links TRBV19 to TRBJ1-1; tentatively, D is TRBD1 (6 bases). CDR1 LNHDA and CDR2 SQIVND come from the germline V gene (reference sequence). V was cut by 5 bases and J by 2 bases, with 12 bases left in between. This CDR3 has 14 residues. DNA for the CDR3: TGTGCCAGTAGTCTAAGGACAGATAACACTGAAGCTTTCTTT. This translates into CASSLRTDNTEAFF.

The rearrangement uses TRBV7-9 and TRBJ2-3, with D possibly TRBD2 on 5 matching bases. Trimming removed 0 bases at V and 2 bases at J, with 9 bases between. Germline lookup yields CDR1 SEHNR and CDR2 FQNEAQ (reference sequence). The CDR3 has 15 amino acids. Here the CDR3 reads CASSLAGRDTDTQYF. Written as DNA, the CDR3 is TGTGCCAGCAGCTTAGCGGGGAGAGACACAGATACGCAGTATTTT.

CDR3 in amino acids: CASSQDSGGLNQPQHF. The CDR3 DNA reads TGCGCCAGCAGCCAAGATTCTGGGGGTTTGAATCAGCCCCAGCATTTT. The V call is TRBV4-1, the J call TRBJ1-5; D is possibly TRBD1 (5 bases). The germline CDR1 and CDR2 sequences are MGHRA and YSYEKL. The CDR3 consists of 16 residues. Trimming removed 0 bases from V and 4 bases from J, with 13 bases in between.

This clone has only a few counts. The chain carries TRBV27 and TRBJ1-3; no reliable D call. CDR3 length equals 15 residues. Trimming pared 4 bases from V and 1 base from J, leaving 11 bases between. The V gene's germline CDR1 is MNHEY and CDR2 SMNVEV (reference sequence). DNA of the CDR3: TGTGCCAGCAGTTCGGGGATCGTTTCTGGAAACACCATATATTTT. Protein product: CASSSGIVSGNTIYF.

The gene calls are TRBV12-2 and TRBJ1-5. TRBV12-2 is deemed a pseudogene. This CDR3 has 13 residues. In DNA, the CDR3 is TGTGCAAGTCGCTTTGGTGTAGCTCAGCCCCAGCATTTT. Protein sequence: CASRFGVAQPQHF.

The chain couples TRBV6-1 to TRBJ2-5, with 9 nucleotides matching TRBD1. Unmatched junction bases numbered 10, after V lost 0 bases and J lost 2 bases. CDR3 size: 18 residues. Per germline, CDR1 MNHNS and CDR2 SASEGT. CDR3 sequence (DNA): TGTGCCAGCAGTGAAGCCTACTTTGGACAGGGGCGACAAGAGACCCAGTACTTC. Its translation: CASSEAYFGQGRQETQYF.

This clone was picked up a small number of times. This rearrangement joins TRBV5-5 to TRBJ1-2; D gene ambiguous. Per the germline V gene, CDR1 is SGHKS and CDR2 is YYEKEE (reference sequence). Trimming stripped 0 bases from V and 10 bases from J, with 10 bases between. The CDR3 loop spans 12 amino acids. CDR3 nucleotide sequence: TGTGCCAGCAGCTTGGCACAGAAGTTCTACACCTTC. Translated, it gives CASSLAQKFYTF. Complete variable domain (other parts from reference TRBV5-5 and TRBJ1-2): DAGVTQSPTHLIKTRGQQVTLRCSPISGHKSVSWYQQVLGQGPQFIFQYYEKEERGRGNFPDRFSARQFPNYSSELNVNALLLGDSALYLCASSLAQKFYTFGSGTRLTVV.

This clone occurred a few times. The chain has TRBV5-1 and TRBJ2-7; D tentatively reads TRBD1 or TRBD2 (5 bases each). CDR1 and CDR2 from the germline V gene are SGHRS and YFSETQ. This CDR3 contains 13 residues. Trimming shortened V by 5 bases and J by 0 bases, and 9 bases separated the two germline ends. The CDR3 region is CASRGTDSYEQYF. CDR3 nucleotide sequence: TGCGCCAGCAGGGGGACGGACTCCTACGAGCAGTACTTC.